The 27 T cell receptor beta chains below come from one sample, sequenced in a study of regulatory T cells in long-lasting Graves disease. Arm-PCR of CDR3 regions and iRepertoire HTBI primers were the basis on which TCR beta libraries were built. One entry per CDR3 protein, called by TCRdb with MiXCR from the multiplex PCR reads. The profile shows some 330,000 distinct CDR3 sequences, roughly 25% of them singletons. Specified time point: persistent/refractory GD, antithyroid drugs over 5 years with positive TRAb. Following extraction of RNA from PBMCs, that RNA was used to make the TCR library. Sample: peripheral blood mononuclear cells (PBMCs), taken when the disease was refractory, from a patient treated with antithyroid drugs. The receptors originated from a woman aged 35 to 49 with Graves disease.

This chain links TRBV30 with TRBJ2-7; D not certain. Between the trimmed V and J ends, which lost 2 bases and 2 bases, there was a span of 10 bases. Germline V gives CDR1 GTSNPN, CDR2 SVGIG (reference sequence). The CDR3 loop spans 13 amino acids. CDR3 sequence (DNA): TGTGCCTGGAGTCTGGCAGTAACCTACGAGCAGTACTTC. Its translation is CAWSLAVTYEQYF.

The chain joins TRBV30 to TRBJ2-2, with TRBD2 matching 10 bases. CDR1 and CDR2 from the germline V gene are GTSNPN and SVGIG (reference sequence). V lost 2 bases, J lost 5 bases, and 5 bases stayed unmatched. The CDR3 sequence is 15 residues long. The chain's CDR3 is CAWSSGRARTGELFF. DNA for the CDR3: TGTGCCTGGAGTAGCGGGAGGGCCCGGACCGGGGAGCTGTTTTTT.

This clonotype was detected ten times or more. J is TRBJ2-5 and V is TRBV11-2; 7 nucleotides agree with TRBD1. Trimming cost V 5 bases and J 2 bases; bases outside gene matches: 5. CDR1 and CDR2 from the germline V gene are SGHAT and FQNNGV. The CDR3 runs to 14 residues. The CDR3 region is CASSRGQAQETQYF. The CDR3 nucleotides are TGTGCCAGCAGCCGAGGACAGGCTCAAGAGACCCAGTACTTC.

This clonotype has a count of ten or more. The chain recombines TRBV20-1 with TRBJ1-1; 7 bases map to TRBD1. The CDR3 spans 12 residues. CDR1 and CDR2 from the germline V gene are DFQATT and SNEGSKA (reference sequence). The CDR3 here is CSARGFHTEAFF. In nucleotides, the CDR3 is TGCAGCGCCAGGGGGTTTCACACTGAAGCTTTCTTT.

This clonotype has a count of ten or more. V gene TRBV27 combines with J gene TRBJ2-2; possible D gene TRBD2, 6 bases. Trimming stripped 4 bases from V and 3 bases from J, with 9 bases between. CDR1 and CDR2 from the germline V gene are MNHEY and SMNVEV (reference sequence). This CDR3 has 14 residues. This CDR3 reads CASSWAGYTGELFF. CDR3 nucleotides: TGTGCCAGCAGTTGGGCGGGATACACCGGGGAGCTGTTTTTT.

This clonotype was counted ten times or more. This sequence joins TRBV11-2 and TRBJ1-1; a possible D gene is TRBD1 (6 bases). Germline V lookup: CDR1 SGHAT, CDR2 FQNNGV. CDR3 length: 15 amino acids. Trimming stripped 5 bases from V and 3 bases from J, with 16 bases between. DNA of the CDR3: TGTGCCAGCAGCCTCCAGGGGTATTCAGACACTGAAGCTTTCTTT. It codes for CASSLQGYSDTEAFF.

The chain links TRBV12-3 or TRBV12-4 to TRBJ2-2, with 7 positions matching TRBD1. With 5 bases clipped from V and 6 bases from J, the junction kept 12 bases outside the gene matches. CDR3 length equals 16 residues. The CDR3 DNA reads as TGTGCCAGCAGTCTTGGACAGGCTAAGGACGCCGGGGAGCTGTTTTTT. Translation gives CASSLGQAKDAGELFF.

At least ten counts were recorded for this clonotype. This chain connects TRBV28 to TRBJ1-5; the D gene is possibly TRBD1 (5 bases). The germline CDR1 and CDR2 sequences are MDHEN and SYDVKM. Trimming removed 5 bases from V and 7 bases from J, with 15 bases in between. The CDR3 contains 14 residues. CDR3 coding DNA: TGTGCCAGCAGTCCCCCAGGGTGGGCCCAGCCCCAGCATTTT. Amino acid sequence: CASSPPGWAQPQHF.

The CDR3, as DNA: TGTGCCAGCAGTCAGGGGCGGAACACCGGGGAGCTGTTTTTT. Amino acid sequence: CASSQGRNTGELFF. This chain links TRBV6-2 or TRBV6-3 with TRBJ2-2; the D gene is possibly TRBD1 (6 bases). V gave up 5 bases and J gave up 1 base, with 8 bases separating them. Germline V gene data show CDR1 as MNHEY and CDR2 as SVGEGT. The CDR3 sequence is 14 residues long.

Remarks on this clonotype: A much larger clone differs by one base, so this may be a read error. CDR3 in amino acids: CSVEDFAVGVTQYF. The DNA of the CDR3 is TGCAGCGTTGAAGATTTTGCAGTCGGGGTGACCCAGTACTTC. The chain has TRBV29-1 and TRBJ2-5; TRBD2 is a possible D gene (5 bases). The CDR3 length is 14 residues. Per the germline V gene, CDR1 is SQVTM and CDR2 is ANQGSEA. The germline V and J ends were trimmed by 0 bases and 7 bases, with 15 bases remaining between them.

This clonotype was detected only a few times. CDR3 coding DNA: TGTGCCAGCAGCGTAGCGGGGGGCACCTACGAGCAGTACTTC. It translates to CASSVAGGTYEQYF. The J gene is TRBJ2-7, the V gene TRBV9; weak D call: TRBD2 (7 bases). V lost 0 bases and J 2 bases, leaving 9 bases between the germline ends. CDR1 and CDR2 (germline): SGDLS, YYNGEE. This CDR3 has 14 residues.

The chain links TRBV19 to TRBJ1-5; 8 positions match TRBD1. CDR1 LNHDA and CDR2 SQIVND come from the germline V gene (reference sequence). V was pared by 9 bases and J by 6 bases, with 4 bases of the junction left unmatched. There are 12 residues in the CDR3. CDR3 amino acids: CASRQGAQPQHF. The DNA of the CDR3 is TGTGCCAGCCGGCAGGGGGCTCAGCCCCAGCATTTT. Filled out from reference TRBV19 and TRBJ1-5, the complete variable domain reads DGGITQSPKYLFRKEGQNVTLSCEQNLNHDAMYWYRQDPGQGLRLIYYSQIVNDFQKGDIAEGYSVSREKKESFPLTVTSAQKNPTAFYLCASRQGAQPQHFGDGTRLSIL.

J is TRBJ2-7 and V is TRBV29-1, with TRBD2 matching 13 bases. This CDR3 contains 14 residues. Trimming at V came to 3 bases and at J to 3 bases, leaving 2 bases not matched to a gene. Germline V CDR1 and CDR2: SQVTM, ANQGSEA. CDR3 bases: TGCAGCGTTGAGAGACTAGCGGGAGGCTACGAGCAGTACTTC. This codes for CSVERLAGGYEQYF.

The chain links TRBV3-1 to TRBJ1-1; TRBD1 might be the D (5 bases). CDR1 and CDR2 (germline): LGHDT, YNNKEL (reference sequence). V lost 4 bases and J lost 4, with 16 bases in between. The CDR3 runs 15 residues. The CDR3 nucleotides read TGTGCCAGCAGCCTTTACTTTGCGGGGGTCACTGAAGCTTTCTTT. This sequence encodes CASSLYFAGVTEAFF.

The V gene is TRBV20-1, the J gene TRBJ2-5, with 10 bases that match TRBD1. V was clipped by 1 base and J by 3 bases; unmatched bases: 2. The CDR3 extends over 14 amino acids. Germline-derived CDR1 and CDR2 are DFQATT and SNEGSKA (reference sequence). CDR3 bases: TGCAGTGCTAGAGCCGGGACAGGGGAAGAGACCCAGTACTTC. As protein: CSARAGTGEETQYF.

Only a few counts were recorded for this clonotype. The gene calls are TRBV20-1 and TRBJ2-7, with D uncertain. Germline values: CDR1 DFQATT, CDR2 SNEGSKA (reference sequence). V lost 6 bases, J lost 4 bases, and 13 bases lay in between. The CDR3 totals 12 residues. The CDR3 DNA follows: TGCAGTGCCATTAGAGAGGTTTACGAGCAGTACTTC. Amino acids: CSAIREVYEQYF.

This chain links TRBV28 with TRBJ2-3; D not resolved. Trimming took off 2 bases at V and 6 bases at J, with 9 bases between the two ends. Germline CDR1 reads MDHEN; CDR2 reads SYDVKM. The CDR3 covers 13 residues. The CDR3 loop reads CASSLDPTDTQYF. The CDR3 DNA reads as TGTGCCAGCAGTTTAGACCCCACGGATACGCAGTATTTT. Full variable domain (outside the CDR3, taken from reference TRBV28 and TRBJ2-3): DVKVTQSSRYLVKRTGEKVFLECVQDMDHENMFWYRQDPGLGLRLIYFSYDVKMKEKGDIPEGYSVSREKKERFSLILESASTNQTSMYLCASSLDPTDTQYFGPGTRLTVL.

The table lists this clonotype with many counts. The rearrangement links TRBV6-1 to TRBJ2-2, with 9 bases identical to TRBD1. Germline CDR1 reads MNHNS; CDR2 reads SASEGT. V lost 5 bases to trimming and J lost 6 bases; unmatched junction nucleotides: 4. This CDR3 spans 14 amino acids. The CDR3: CASSRDRESGELFF. As DNA, the CDR3 is TGTGCCAGCAGTCGGGACAGGGAATCCGGGGAGCTGTTTTTT.

This sequence joins TRBV6-9 and TRBJ2-4; TRBD1 aligns across 9 bases. The CDR3 runs 12 residues. Germline CDR1 is MNHGY and CDR2 is SVAAGI. V gave up 4 bases and J gave up 16 bases; unmatched junction bases: 8. The CDR3 reads CASSSGWDRAYF. CDR3 DNA: TGTGCCAGCAGTTCCGGTTGGGACAGGGCTTACTTC.

Points on this clonotype: A much larger clone differs by one base, so this may be a read error. Without the conserved terminal phenylalanine or tryptophan, this CDR3 likely stems from a read error. This chain connects TRBV2 to TRBJ2-5; D is ambiguous. The germline CDR1 and CDR2 sequences are SNHLY and FYNNEI. V was shortened by 6 bases and J by 5 bases, with 16 bases between the two germline ends. CDR3 size: 14 residues. DNA of the CDR3: TGTGCCAGCAGCCAATCGATCTTGCGGGAGACCCAGTACCTC. It translates to CASSQSILRETQYL.

The chain recombines TRBV5-1 with TRBJ2-7, with 14 positions matching TRBD2. This CDR3 contains 21 residues. CDR1 and CDR2 (germline): SGHRS, YFSETQ. V trimming: 1 base; J trimming: 5 bases; junction bases outside the gene matches: 20. The CDR3 loop reads CASSLRSGLAGDSGVSHEQYF. CDR3 bases: TGCGCCAGCAGCTTGAGATCGGGACTAGCGGGAGATTCAGGCGTTTCCCACGAGCAGTACTTC.

There are many counts of this clonotype. The V gene is TRBV28, the J gene TRBJ1-2; D not resolved. The CDR3 runs 13 residues. The V end lost 4 bases, the J end lost 7 bases, and 13 bases lay between the germline ends. Germline V gene lookup returns CDR1 MDHEN and CDR2 SYDVKM. As DNA, the CDR3 is TGTGCCAGCAGTTACATTGATGCTGGTGGCTACACCTTC. Encoded protein: CASSYIDAGGYTF.

This clonotype was seen repeatedly, ten times or more. The V gene is TRBV28, the J gene TRBJ2-7, with a possible D match to TRBD1 (6 bases). Germline V gene data show CDR1 as MDHEN and CDR2 as SYDVKM. Deletions cut 5 bases from V and 3 bases from J, with 14 bases between. The CDR3 has 14 residues. The chain's CDR3 is CASSRPGHHYEQYF. Here the CDR3 DNA reads TGTGCCAGCAGTCGCCCGGGACACCACTACGAGCAGTACTTC.

This clonotype was seen only a few times. Possible read error: a much larger clone is one base away. As the CDR3 is not closed by the conserved phenylalanine or tryptophan, this likely results from a read error. The rearrangement joins TRBV12-3 or TRBV12-4 to TRBJ2-7; 8 nucleotides line up with TRBD1. CDR3 length: 14 residues. V lost 6 bases to trimming and J lost 2 bases; unmatched junction nucleotides: 6. CDR3 sequence reads: CASSRTGSPYEQYL. The CDR3 DNA follows: TGTGCCAGCAGCCGGACAGGGAGTCCCTACGAGCAGTACCTC.

This clonotype was observed many times. CDR3 sequence: CASSLAPGGSGQETQYF. The CDR3 region has the DNA TGTGCCAGCAGTTTAGCCCCGGGCGGGAGTGGTCAAGAGACCCAGTACTTC. The V call is TRBV28, the J call TRBJ2-5; 7 bases map to TRBD2. The CDR3 totals 17 residues. The V gene's germline CDR1 is MDHEN and CDR2 SYDVKM. With 2 bases clipped from V and 2 bases from J, the junction kept 11 bases outside the gene matches.

The sample holds a few counts of this clonotype. The chain employs TRBV20-1 and TRBJ2-1, with TRBD2 matching over 7 bases. There are 13 residues in the CDR3. Germline V gives CDR1 DFQATT, CDR2 SNEGSKA (reference sequence). V lost 5 bases to trimming and J lost 9 bases; unmatched junction nucleotides: 10. Here the CDR3 reads CSAYSPGRGEQFF. The DNA of the CDR3 is TGCAGTGCTTACTCACCAGGGAGGGGTGAGCAGTTCTTC.

Ten or more counts support this clonotype. The V gene is TRBV7-9, the J gene TRBJ2-5; D perhaps matches TRBD2 (6 bases). The germline CDR1 and CDR2 sequences are SEHNR and FQNEAQ (reference sequence). The CDR3 is made up of 14 amino acids. V was clipped by 5 bases and J by 4 bases, with 14 bases between them. CDR3 in amino acids: CASSAPGLGETQYF. Written as DNA, the CDR3 is TGTGCCAGCAGCGCACCGGGACTTGGAGAGACCCAGTACTTC.